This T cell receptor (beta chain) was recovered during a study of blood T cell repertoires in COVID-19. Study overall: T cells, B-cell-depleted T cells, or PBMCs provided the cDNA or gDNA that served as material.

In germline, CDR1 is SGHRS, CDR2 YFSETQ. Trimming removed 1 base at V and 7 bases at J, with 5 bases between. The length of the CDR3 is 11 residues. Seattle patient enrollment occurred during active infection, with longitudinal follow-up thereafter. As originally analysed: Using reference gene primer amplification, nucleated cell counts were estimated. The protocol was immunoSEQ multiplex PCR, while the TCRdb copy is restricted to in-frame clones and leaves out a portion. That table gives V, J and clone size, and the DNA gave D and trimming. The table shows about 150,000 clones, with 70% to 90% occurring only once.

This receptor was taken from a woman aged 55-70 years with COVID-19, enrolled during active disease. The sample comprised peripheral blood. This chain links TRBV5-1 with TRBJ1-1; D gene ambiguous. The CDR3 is CASSLNYEAFF. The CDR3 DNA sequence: TGCGCCAGCAGCTTGAATTATGAAGCTTTCTTT.